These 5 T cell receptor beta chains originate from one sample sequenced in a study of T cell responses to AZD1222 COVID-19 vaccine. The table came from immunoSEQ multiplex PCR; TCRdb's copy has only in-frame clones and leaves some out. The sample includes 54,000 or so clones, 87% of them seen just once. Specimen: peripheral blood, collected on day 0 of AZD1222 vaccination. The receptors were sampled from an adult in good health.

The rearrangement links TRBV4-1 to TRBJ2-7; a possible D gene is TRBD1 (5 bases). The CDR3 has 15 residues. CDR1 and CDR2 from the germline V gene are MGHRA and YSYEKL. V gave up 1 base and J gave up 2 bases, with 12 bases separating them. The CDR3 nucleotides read TGCGCCAGCAGCCAAGGCCTCTCAGGGACCTACGAGCAGTACTTC. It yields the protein CASSQGLSGTYEQYF.

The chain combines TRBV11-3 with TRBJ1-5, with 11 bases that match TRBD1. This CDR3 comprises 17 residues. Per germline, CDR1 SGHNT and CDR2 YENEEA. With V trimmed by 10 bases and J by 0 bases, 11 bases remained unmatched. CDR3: CAIPERDRGYSNQPQHF. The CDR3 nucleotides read TGTGCCATCCCTGAAAGGGACAGGGGGTATAGCAATCAGCCCCAGCATTTT.

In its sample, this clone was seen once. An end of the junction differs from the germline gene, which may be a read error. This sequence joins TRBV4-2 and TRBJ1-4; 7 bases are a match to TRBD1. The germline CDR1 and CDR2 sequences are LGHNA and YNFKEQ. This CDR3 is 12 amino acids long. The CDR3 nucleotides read TGTGCCAGCAGCCAAGATAGCGGGGACAGAATTTTT. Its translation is CASSQDSGDRIF.

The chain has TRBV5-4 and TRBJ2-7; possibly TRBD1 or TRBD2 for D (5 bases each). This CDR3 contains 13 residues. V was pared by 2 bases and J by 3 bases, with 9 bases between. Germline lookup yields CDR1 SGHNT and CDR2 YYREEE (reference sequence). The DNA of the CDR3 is TGTGCCAGCAGCTTCTCAGGGAGCTACGAGCAGTACTTC. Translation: CASSFSGSYEQYF.

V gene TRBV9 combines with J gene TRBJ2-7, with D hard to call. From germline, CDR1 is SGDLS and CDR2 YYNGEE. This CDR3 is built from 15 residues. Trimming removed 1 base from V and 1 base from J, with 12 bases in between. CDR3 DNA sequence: TGTGCCAGCAGCGTAAACCCAGACCCTTCCTACGAGCAGTACTTC. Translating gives CASSVNPDPSYEQYF.